These 10 T cell receptor beta chains originate from one sample sequenced in a study of T cells in women clearing cervical HPV infection. TCRdb keeps only in-frame clones here, not all; method: immunoSEQ multiplex PCR. The sample totals around 18,000 clones. Sequencing was performed on blood buffy coat. These receptors came from a woman aged 18 to 75 with a cervical HPV16 infection that either progressed to CIN3+ or cleared (not recorded which).

As concerns this clone: The sequence runs out 3 residues before the end of the CDR3; the remainder is reconstructed from the germline J gene. The chain couples TRBV5-5 to TRBJ1-2, with 7 bases lining up with TRBD1. The junction had 4 bases not matched to a gene; V was cut back by 4 bases and J by 4 bases. The CDR3 length is 13 residues. The V gene's germline CDR1 is SGHKS and CDR2 YYEKEE (reference sequence). The part of the CDR3 DNA that was read is TGTGCCAGCAGCCTAGGGACAGTCTATGGC. Its translation is CASSLGTVYG. The whole CDR3 sequence reads CASSLGTVYGYTF. The entire variable domain, with the rest obtained from reference TRBV5-5 and TRBJ1-2, is as follows: DAGVTQSPTHLIKTRGQQVTLRCSPISGHKSVSWYQQVLGQGPQFIFQYYEKEERGRGNFPDRFSARQFPNYSSELNVNALLLGDSALYLCASSLGTVYGYTFGSGTRLTVV.

In the case of this clone: Sequencing ends 3 residues short of the CDR3 end; the germline J gene provides the rest. The chain employs TRBV6-4 and TRBJ2-3; 8 bases align to TRBD2. The CDR3 is 14 residues long. Germline CDR1 reads MRHNA; CDR2 reads SNTAGT. The V and J ends lost 5 bases and 5 bases, in that order; junction bases with no gene match: 6. The sequenced part of the CDR3 DNA is TGTGCCAGCAGTTCGGGACTAGAGGGAGATACG. Translating gives CASSSGLEGDT. The whole CDR3 is CASSSGLEGDTQYF.

In the case of this clone: The observed sequence ends 3 residues before the CDR3 terminus, with the missing tail filled in from the germline J gene. The chain joins TRBV7-2 to TRBJ2-3; D is uncertain. The CDR3 runs to 13 residues. The germline gives CDR1 SGHTA, CDR2 FQGNSA. CDR3 sequence: CASSLGQKETQYF. CDR3 DNA (partial): TGTGCCAGCAGCTTAGGGCAGAAAGAGACG.

Of note for this clone: The CDR3 end lies 3 residues beyond the end of the read and is filled in from the germline J gene. V gene TRBV20-1 combines with J gene TRBJ2-2, with D maybe TRBD1 (6 bases). The CDR3 runs 14 residues. The germline V gene has CDR1 DFQATT and CDR2 SNEGSKA (reference sequence). The sequenced part of the CDR3 DNA is TGCAGTGCCGCCACCGGGCAGGGGAATGAAAAG. Translation: CSAATGQGNEK. The CDR3 in its entirety is CSAATGQGNEKLFF.

This clone counts as medium-sized (0.01 to 0.1%) by frequency. The CDR3 goes on 3 residues after the read ends, and that part is filled in from the germline J gene. V usage is TRBV18 and J usage is TRBJ1-1; maybe TRBD1 (6 bases). Deletions cut 1 base from V and 0 bases from J, with 9 bases between. CDR3 size: 15 residues. CDR1 is KGHSH, CDR2 LQKENI, per germline. The covered CDR3 bases are TGTGCCAGCTCACCACACGGACAGATGAACACTGAA. Protein product: CASSPHGQMNTE. The entire CDR3 protein reads CASSPHGQMNTEAFF.

Remarks on this clone: The read terminates 3 residues ahead of where the CDR3 ends, so the germline J gene completes it. The rearrangement uses TRBV10-3 and TRBJ1-2, with D possibly being TRBD1 (6 bases). The CDR3 contains 12 residues. Trimming left V 5 bases short and J 3 bases short, with 7 bases between. Germline V gives CDR1 ENHRY, CDR2 SYGVKD. The covered CDR3 bases are TGTGCCATCAGTTCAGGGGACTATGGC. Amino acids: CAISSGDYG. The whole CDR3 sequence reads CAISSGDYGYTF.

Regarding this clone: Coverage ceases 3 residues before the CDR3 finishes, and the germline J gene fills in the end. The J gene is TRBJ2-7, the V gene TRBV19, with D maybe TRBD2 (6 bases). Trimming shortened V by 7 bases and J by 0 bases, and 13 bases separated the two germline ends. The CDR3 loop spans 14 amino acids. Per the germline V gene, CDR1 is LNHDA and CDR2 is SQIVND (reference sequence). The CDR3 spells CASTKSGYSYEQYF. The sequenced CDR3 bases are TGTGCCAGTACAAAAAGCGGGTACTCCTACGAG.

Comment on this clone: Read coverage stops 3 residues before the CDR3 terminus; the germline J gene supplies the remainder. This chain links TRBV6-1 with TRBJ2-1, with 8 bases identical to TRBD1. The V gene's germline CDR1 is MNHNS and CDR2 SASEGT. V was clipped by 4 bases and J by 7 bases; unmatched bases: 9. This CDR3 is 15 amino acids long. The CDR3 region is CASSGPARGRNEQFF. The sequenced CDR3 bases are TGTGCCAGCAGTGGACCAGCCAGGGGGCGAAATGAG.

As to this clone: Germline and junction disagree at one end, which may indicate a read error. Read coverage stops 3 residues before the CDR3 terminus; the germline J gene supplies the remainder. J is TRBJ2-7 and V is TRBV4-2; tentatively, D is TRBD2 (5 bases). Germline V lookup: CDR1 LGHNA, CDR2 YNFKEQ. CDR3 length: 16 amino acids. CDR3 DNA, as far as it was read: TGCGCCAGCAGCCAAGTCCCAGCGGAGCCCGCCTACGAG. It specifies CASSQVPAEPAYE. The entire CDR3 sequence reads CASSQVPAEPAYEQYF.

For this clone: The read stops 3 residues short of the end of the CDR3; the missing end is completed from the germline J gene. The V call is TRBV2, the J call TRBJ1-4; the D is unclear. Trimming took 3 bases from V and 5 from J, leaving 10 bases between them. Germline V gives CDR1 SNHLY, CDR2 FYNNEI. This CDR3 is 14 amino acids long. This chain's CDR3 is CASSDSQENEKLFF. CDR3 bases read: TGTGCCAGCAGTGACAGTCAGGAGAATGAAAAA.